Listed here are 24 T cell receptor beta chains from one sample, sequenced in a study of blood T cell repertoires in COVID-19 (dated by TCRdb to 2018 to 2020). The library relied on the immunoSEQ multiplex PCR assay. TCRdb took this table from immuneACCESS and kept in-frame rearrangements with V and J called. Such tables lack part of the clones; where checked against another copy, unresolved V genes explain under half of the gap, and the rest is unexplained. The table for this sample lists about 170,000 clones; about 80% of them were counted only once. Together, the top ten hold roughly a tenth of the sample. Input material: peripheral blood. Receptors originate from a man between 65 and 80 years old with active or convalescent COVID-19.

The chain combines TRBV29-1 with TRBJ2-5; 8 bases align to TRBD2. Germline V gives CDR1 SQVTM, CDR2 ANQGSEA. V lost 6 bases to trimming and J lost 5 bases; unmatched junction nucleotides: 17. The CDR3 loop spans 16 amino acids. CDR3 sequence: CSVAQEVAGPRETQYF. In DNA, the CDR3 is TGCAGCGTCGCCCAGGAGGTAGCGGGGCCTCGGGAGACCCAGTACTTC.

The gene calls are TRBV18 and TRBJ1-6; 8 nucleotides agree with TRBD1. Germline assignment: CDR1 KGHSH and CDR2 LQKENI. CDR3 length: 15 residues. Losses at the gene ends were 0 bases for V and 6 bases for J; bases not matched to a gene: 1. The CDR3 DNA follows: TGTGCCAGCTCACCACCGACAGGGGTTAATTCACCCCTCCACTTT. It yields the protein CASSPPTGVNSPLHF.

The V and J genes are TRBV5-4 and TRBJ2-2, with TRBD2 matching over 9 bases. V lost 2 bases and J lost 6; bases outside the gene matches: 8. Germline V lookup: CDR1 SGHNT, CDR2 YYREEE (reference sequence). There are 16 residues in the CDR3. In nucleotides, the CDR3 is TGTGCCAGCAGCTTCCTAATTAGCGGGAGTGCCGGGGAGCTGTTTTTT. Translation gives CASSFLISGSAGELFF.

The chain links TRBV29-1 to TRBJ2-4; no reliable D call. This CDR3 contains 16 residues. The germline V gene has CDR1 SQVTM and CDR2 ANQGSEA. Trimming removed 5 bases at V and 6 bases at J, with 23 bases between. CDR3 residues: CSVPRPANPRGNIQYF. The CDR3 DNA reads TGCAGCGTTCCTAGGCCCGCCAATCCACGAGGAAACATTCAGTACTTC.

This sequence joins TRBV15 and TRBJ1-2; D ambiguous. CDR1 and CDR2 (germline): LNHNV, YYDKDF (reference sequence). Trimming cost V 6 bases and J 8 bases, with 13 bases left between them. The CDR3 runs 12 residues. Here the CDR3 reads CATSGPLRGYTF. The CDR3, as DNA: TGTGCCACCAGTGGGCCGCTAAGAGGCTACACCTTC. The full variable domain, with the rest looked up from reference TRBV15 and TRBJ1-2, is DAMVIQNPRYQVTQFGKPVTLSCSQTLNHNVMYWYQQKSSQAPKLLFHYYDKDFNNEADTPDNFQSRRPNTSFCFLDIRSPGLGDTAMYLCATSGPLRGYTFGSGTRLTVV.

The V and J genes are TRBV5-1 and TRBJ2-3; D may be TRBD2 (6 bases). Trimming pared 4 bases from V and 2 bases from J, leaving 14 bases between. CDR1 SGHRS and CDR2 YFSETQ come from the germline V gene. This CDR3 contains 15 residues. The CDR3 nucleotides read TGCGCCAGCAGCCCCTCGGGGGACCACACAGATACGCAGTATTTT. Translated: CASSPSGDHTDTQYF.

V gene TRBV28 combines with J gene TRBJ2-7; D may be TRBD1 (5 bases). V gave up 8 bases and J gave up 1 base, with 15 bases separating them. From germline, CDR1 is MDHEN and CDR2 SYDVKM. The CDR3 sequence is 14 residues long. DNA for the CDR3: TGTGCCAGCGGGCCTGTGGACAAATCCTACGAGCAGTACTTC. Residues: CASGPVDKSYEQYF.

In this sample, this clone turned up many times. The CDR3 spells CAWSVHENTEQYF. CDR3 DNA: TGTGCCTGGAGTGTACACGAAAATACCGAGCAGTACTTC. The V call is TRBV30, the J call TRBJ2-7, with D unresolved. Germline CDR1 reads GTSNPN; CDR2 reads SVGIG (reference sequence). V gave up 0 bases and J gave up 6 bases, with 12 bases separating them. The CDR3 contains 13 residues.

The genes are TRBV6-5 and TRBJ2-2, with D possibly matching TRBD1 (6 bases). V lost 0 bases and J lost 3, with 11 bases in between. CDR3 size: 16 residues. From germline, CDR1 is MNHEY and CDR2 SVGAGI. The CDR3, as DNA: TGTGCCAGCAGTTACTCGATGGCAGGGGACACCGGGGAGCTGTTTTTT. This translates into CASSYSMAGDTGELFF.

DNA for the CDR3: TGTGCCAGCAGGGTCCTAGCCACTGGAAACACCATATATTTT. Its translation: CASRVLATGNTIYF. The rearrangement uses TRBV13 and TRBJ1-3, with unresolved D. Germline lookup yields CDR1 PRHDT and CDR2 FYEKMQ (reference sequence). This CDR3 contains 14 residues. V lost 6 bases, J lost 2 bases, and 11 bases lay in between.

The V call is TRBV7-9, the J call TRBJ1-2; D call uncertain. This CDR3 is 14 amino acids long. Trimming cost V 1 base and J 0 bases, with 6 bases left between them. Germline CDR1 and CDR2: SEHNR and FQNEAQ (reference sequence). DNA of the CDR3: TGTGCCAGCAGCTTAGGTTCAGCTAACTATGGCTACACCTTC. Translation: CASSLGSANYGYTF.

This clone was seen once. V gene TRBV12-3 or TRBV12-4 combines with J gene TRBJ2-3; 7 positions match TRBD2. The CDR3 length is 13 residues. The V segment lost 5 bases and the J segment 7 bases; nucleotides outside the gene matches: 6. The CDR3 DNA sequence: TGTGCCAGCAGTACCGGCAGCGGGAATACGCAGTATTTT. It translates to CASSTGSGNTQYF.

J is TRBJ2-3 and V is TRBV9, with D hard to call. V shed 0 bases and J shed 2 bases, with 4 bases lying between them. Germline CDR1 reads SGDLS; CDR2 reads YYNGEE. The CDR3 is 13 residues long. The CDR3 nucleotides read TGTGCCAGCAGCGTAGCCCTCACAGATACGCAGTATTTT. Encoded protein: CASSVALTDTQYF.

The chain has TRBV4-3 and TRBJ2-1, with 13 bases that match TRBD2. The V gene's germline CDR1 is LGHNA and CDR2 YSLEER. The J segment lost 6 bases and the V segment lost 4 bases, leaving 3 bases of the junction unmatched. This CDR3 has 15 residues. CDR3 nucleotide sequence: TGCGCCAGCAGCCGGACTAGCGGGAGTACCAATGAGCAGTTCTTC. It is translated as CASSRTSGSTNEQFF.

The V and J genes are TRBV30 and TRBJ1-3; tentative D call: TRBD1 (6 bases). V was clipped by 0 bases and J by 8 bases, with 11 bases between them. Germline V gives CDR1 GTSNPN, CDR2 SVGIG (reference sequence). The CDR3 sequence is 13 residues long. CDR3 sequence reads: CAWSVGGAYTIYF. Written as DNA, the CDR3 is TGTGCCTGGAGTGTGGGGGGGGCGTACACCATATATTTT.

The V and J genes are TRBV30 and TRBJ1-5; D is undetermined. This CDR3 contains 13 residues. Germline V CDR1 and CDR2: GTSNPN, SVGIG (reference sequence). With 0 bases removed from V and 7 bases from J, the gap between germline ends came to 10 bases. The CDR3 is CAWSVQLRQPQHF. In nucleotides, the CDR3 is TGTGCCTGGAGTGTACAGCTCAGACAGCCCCAGCATTTT.

The genes are TRBV6-2 or TRBV6-3 and TRBJ1-2; 7 nucleotides match TRBD1. CDR1 MNHEY and CDR2 SVGEGT come from the germline V gene. The junction had 6 bases not matched to a gene; V was cut back by 6 bases and J by 5 bases. This CDR3 is built from 13 residues. The CDR3 here is CASSLTGNYGYTF. The CDR3 nucleotides are TGTGCCAGCAGCTTGACAGGGAATTATGGCTACACCTTC.

The CDR3 loop is CASSYQKPEWTRSEAFF. CDR3 DNA sequence: TGTGCCAGCAGTTACCAAAAGCCCGAATGGACTCGCTCTGAAGCTTTCTTT. V is TRBV6-2 or TRBV6-3 and J is TRBJ1-1; D unresolved. The germline V gene has CDR1 MNHEY and CDR2 SVGEGT. CDR3 length: 17 residues. V was clipped by 2 bases and J by 6 bases, with 22 bases between them.

The chain carries TRBV9 and TRBJ2-7; D gene uncertain. The CDR3 spans 13 residues. Trimming took 0 bases from V and 6 from J, leaving 10 bases between them. The V gene's germline CDR1 is SGDLS and CDR2 YYNGEE. This CDR3 is CASSVGPPSEQYF. In nucleotides, the CDR3 is TGTGCCAGCAGCGTAGGTCCTCCGAGCGAGCAGTACTTC.

V usage is TRBV13 and J usage is TRBJ1-1; D unresolved. The CDR3 is made up of 13 amino acids. CDR1 and CDR2 from the germline V gene are PRHDT and FYEKMQ (reference sequence). V shed 8 bases and J shed 5 bases, with 15 bases lying between them. In DNA form, the CDR3 reads TGTGCCAGCTCCTTCGATCGGGAAACTGAAGCTTTCTTT. Translated, it gives CASSFDRETEAFF.

The genes are TRBV5-6 and TRBJ2-5; no clear D gene. The CDR3 extends over 13 amino acids. The germline V and J ends were trimmed by 0 bases and 4 bases, with 7 bases remaining between them. CDR1 is SGHDT, CDR2 YYEEEE, per germline. DNA of the CDR3: TGTGCCAGCAGCTTGGTAGTCGGAGAGACCCAGTACTTC. It yields the protein CASSLVVGETQYF.

The chain has TRBV2 and TRBJ1-4; a weak D match, TRBD1 (5 bases). Germline CDR1 and CDR2: SNHLY and FYNNEI. The CDR3 covers 14 residues. V was shortened by 6 bases and J by 5 bases, with 13 bases between the two germline ends. CDR3 nucleotides: TGTGCCAGCAGCCCGACAGTAATAAATGAAAAACTGTTTTTT. Protein sequence: CASSPTVINEKLFF.

The J gene is TRBJ1-4, the V gene TRBV28; a possible D gene is TRBD1 (5 bases). Trimming cost V 6 bases and J 6 bases, with 14 bases left between them. CDR3 length: 14 residues. Germline CDR1 MDHEN, CDR2 SYDVKM. The CDR3 DNA sequence: TGTGCCAGCAGCACCCGACAGACCCATGAAAAACTGTTTTTT. Its protein is CASSTRQTHEKLFF.

In DNA form, the CDR3 reads TGTGCCAGCAACCTAGCGGGGAGCTACGAGCAGTACTTC. Translation: CASNLAGSYEQYF. The chain joins TRBV7-2 to TRBJ2-7; 9 nucleotides agree with TRBD2. CDR3 length: 13 amino acids. CDR1 SGHTA and CDR2 FQGNSA come from the germline V gene. V lost 7 bases, J lost 3 bases, and 4 bases stayed unmatched.